This paragraph reports one T cell receptor (beta chain). Its antigen is not identified. 13 Jbeta primers and 60 Vbeta primers were used for the PCR. How the authors handled the data: Later work found around 72 million unique TCR beta chains, with some 11 million shared. TCRdb's copy holds only in-frame clones and misses some; the assay was immunoSEQ multiplex PCR. The D gene and trimming were derived from the DNA, and the V and J assignments and clone size from that table. The table shows some 170,000 clones, with about 77% occurring only once. The data were obtained in a study of cytomegalovirus exposure and HLA in healthy donors. The CDR3 is 15 amino acids. V lost 2 bases and J lost 2; bases outside the gene matches: 4. CDR1 is SGHTA and CDR2 is FQGNSA in the germline V gene. Study-level points and caveats: CMV serostatus alone was available as immune exposure information.

What was sequenced was PBMCs. J is TRBJ2-7 and V is TRBV7-2; 9 bases agree with TRBD2. This receptor was obtained from a woman aged 45-65 years in good health and CMV-seronegative. CDR3: CASSLFSGGPYEQYF. DNA for the CDR3: TGTGCCAGCAGCTTATTTAGCGGGGGACCCTACGAGCAGTACTTC.